This TCR beta chain was sequenced during a study of hypomethylating agent response in myelodysplastic syndrome. Study-level background: Patients with myelodysplastic syndrome were several male and 2 female. Complete response or hematologic improvement counted as response; others were non-responders. The study's findings and limits: Whether shared GLIPH2 clusters recognize novel MDS antigens was not confirmed.

Worth noting for this clone: Its target is not known.

How the authors handled the data: Approximately 1.8% of 150,000 to 200,000 clonotypes matched previously reported viral-epitope-specific VDJdb entries. The protocol was immunoSEQ multiplex PCR, while the TCRdb copy is restricted to in-frame clones and leaves out a portion. D and trimming were read from the DNA, whereas the V and J calls and clone size are those reported in that table. The repertoire consists of over 6,000 clones, with roughly 79% occurring once and the leading ten covering more than 9.5%. The sample in question was bone marrow, obtained before or after starting hypomethylating agent treatment for myelodysplastic syndrome (not recorded which). The TCR sequence derives from a human donor with myelodysplastic syndrome.

The CDR3 nucleotides read TGTGCCAGCAGCTTAGACGGGAGCGAGAGCACTGAAGCTTTCTTT. Translated: CASSLDGSESTEAFF. This chain uses TRBV7-3 with TRBJ1-1; no clear D gene. The CDR3 length is 15 residues. Deletions cut 2 bases from V and 4 bases from J, with 14 bases between. The germline V gene has CDR1 SGHTA and CDR2 FQGTGA.